Listed here are 31 T cell receptor beta chains from one sample, sequenced in a study of identical twins. TCRdb re-analysed the 5' RACE reads in MiXCR, keeping a single row per CDR3 protein. In the table there are fewer than 550,000 distinct CDR3 sequences, approximately 14% of which are singletons. This sample was shared with a second study, whose subject was yellow fever vaccine responses in identical twins.

Sequenced sample: CD4+ T cells sorted from blood. The receptors were gathered from a woman aged 18-29 years in good health.

This clonotype has more than one count but fewer than ten. The V gene is TRBV4-1, the J gene TRBJ2-7; a weak D match, TRBD2 (6 bases). This CDR3 region has 17 residues. V was clipped by 0 bases and J by 0 bases, with 15 bases between them. Germline CDR1 reads MGHRA; CDR2 reads YSYEKL. CDR3 coding DNA: TGCGCCAGCAGCCAAGATCTGGACGGGGGTGGCTCCTACGAGCAGTACGTC. Translated: CASSQDLDGGGSYEQYV.

The J gene is TRBJ1-5, the V gene TRBV9; a weak D match, TRBD1 (5 bases). The V gene's germline CDR1 is SGDLS and CDR2 YYNGEE. The CDR3 is 15 residues long. V was trimmed by 3 bases and J by 2 bases, leaving 12 bases between them. CDR3 DNA sequence: TGTGCCAGCAGCGAGGGCGGACATGGCAATCAGCCCCAGCATTTT. Its protein is CASSEGGHGNQPQHF.

This clonotype came up a few times. The chain has TRBV28 and TRBJ2-1, with 8 bases fitting TRBD1. In germline, CDR1 is MDHEN, CDR2 SYDVKM. J was trimmed by 3 bases and V by 6 bases; bases with no gene match: 7. The CDR3 has 15 residues. CDR3 bases: TGTGCCAGCAGCACAACAGGGGGTGGCTACAATGAGCAGTTCTTC. It specifies CASSTTGGGYNEQFF.

The chain employs TRBV7-8 and TRBJ2-2; 8 bases are a match to TRBD2. The V gene end was trimmed by 5 bases and the J gene end by 8 bases; junction bases not matched to a gene: 7. The CDR3 covers 14 residues. The V gene's germline CDR1 is SGHVS and CDR2 FQNEAQ. The CDR3 coding sequence is TGTGCCAGCAGCGGCGGGACTAGTATTGGGGAGCTGTTTTTT. Encoded protein: CASSGGTSIGELFF.

This clonotype has more than one count but fewer than ten. The chain links TRBV12-3 or TRBV12-4 to TRBJ1-4; D is possibly TRBD1 (5 bases). V gave up 10 bases and J gave up 7 bases, with 16 bases separating them. The CDR3 consists of 13 residues. The CDR3 bases are TGTGCCACCCTAAGGCGGGACGGTGAAAAACTGTTTTTT. Amino acids: CATLRRDGEKLFF.

The V call is TRBV28, the J call TRBJ2-7, with TRBD1 matching 8 bases. Trimming removed 2 bases from V and 7 bases from J; junction bases left unmatched: 16. Germline assignment: CDR1 MDHEN and CDR2 SYDVKM. This CDR3 has 17 residues. The CDR3 sequence: CASSLGGQGSLFGEQYF. For the CDR3, the DNA is TGTGCCAGCAGTTTAGGCGGACAGGGCTCTCTTTTCGGTGAGCAGTACTTC.

At least ten counts were recorded for this clonotype. This chain uses TRBV2 with TRBJ2-3; D is ambiguous. Trimming took 4 bases from V and 2 from J, leaving 10 bases between them. From germline, CDR1 is SNHLY and CDR2 FYNNEI. CDR3 length equals 14 residues. The CDR3 sequence: CASSGRTATDTQYF. DNA for the CDR3: TGTGCCAGCAGTGGACGGACGGCCACAGATACGCAGTATTTT.

This clonotype has just a few counts. The V gene is TRBV25-1, the J gene TRBJ1-2; the D gene is possibly TRBD1 (5 bases). The ends were cut back, 4 bases at V and 6 bases at J, with 12 bases in the middle. Germline-derived CDR1 and CDR2 are MGHDK and SYGVNS. The CDR3 is 13 residues long. In DNA, the CDR3 is TGTGCCAGCAGTGCCGGGACGTACCATGGCTACACCTTC. It yields the protein CASSAGTYHGYTF.

This clonotype showed up just a few times. The genes are TRBV18 and TRBJ2-2; 7 bases agree with TRBD2. The germline V gene encodes CDR1 KGHSH and CDR2 LQKENI. V lost 2 bases to trimming and J lost 5 bases; unmatched junction nucleotides: 8. CDR3 length: 16 amino acids. The CDR3 nucleotides read TGTGCCAGCTCACCATCGGTTCTAGCGGTGACCGGGGAGCTGTTTTTT. Protein sequence: CASSPSVLAVTGELFF.

This clonotype was recorded at least ten times. The V and J genes are TRBV20-1 and TRBJ1-4; D is unresolved. The CDR3 is 12 residues long. V shed 0 bases and J shed 12 bases, with 11 bases lying between them. Per the germline V gene, CDR1 is DFQATT and CDR2 is SNEGSKA (reference sequence). CDR3 bases: TGCAGTGCTAGAGATCTATCCCTAGAACTGTTTTTT. Protein sequence: CSARDLSLELFF.

This chain joins TRBV19 and TRBJ1-1; D is uncertain. CDR3 size: 11 residues. The V and J ends lost 7 bases and 3 bases respectively, with 6 bases between them. Germline-derived CDR1 and CDR2 are LNHDA and SQIVND (reference sequence). The chain's CDR3 is CASNAYTEAFF. CDR3 nucleotides: TGTGCCAGTAACGCCTACACTGAAGCTTTCTTT.

The table lists this clonotype with a few counts. The CDR3 here is CASSPSAGADTQYF. CDR3 sequence (DNA): TGCGCCAGCAGCCCTTCAGCGGGAGCAGATACGCAGTATTTT. This sequence joins TRBV5-1 and TRBJ2-3; 8 bases map to TRBD2. J lost 4 bases, V lost 4 bases, and 5 bases had no gene match. CDR1 is SGHRS and CDR2 is YFSETQ in the germline V gene. This CDR3 has 14 residues.

The gene calls are TRBV6-4 and TRBJ2-3; 10 nucleotides agree with TRBD2. Looked up from germline, CDR1 is MRHNA and CDR2 is SNTAGT. This CDR3 is built from 16 residues. The V segment lost 3 bases and the J segment 6 bases; nucleotides outside the gene matches: 9. The CDR3 region is CASSEFPSGSGDTQYF. For the CDR3, the DNA is TGTGCCAGCAGTGAATTTCCTAGCGGGAGTGGGGATACGCAGTATTTT.

This clonotype showed up just a few times. V is TRBV11-2 and J is TRBJ1-1; TRBD1 agrees at 8 bases. Germline loops: CDR1 SGHAT, CDR2 FQNNGV. J lost 1 base, V lost 4 bases, and 8 bases had no gene match. CDR3 length: 16 residues. The CDR3 nucleotides are TGTGCCAGCAGCTGGATCAGGGGGCCTGGGAACACTGAAGCTTTCTTT. Translated: CASSWIRGPGNTEAFF.

The chain combines TRBV27 with TRBJ2-3; TRBD2 matches 9 bases. Germline V gene lookup returns CDR1 MNHEY and CDR2 SMNVEV (reference sequence). The CDR3 is 14 amino acids. Trimming took 7 bases from V and 0 from J; bases not matched to a gene: 2. The CDR3 DNA sequence: TGTGCCAGCACAGCGGGGGGCAGCACAGATACGCAGTATTTT. It specifies CASTAGGSTDTQYF.

This clonotype turned up a few times. This chain joins TRBV10-3 and TRBJ1-5, with D possibly matching TRBD1 (6 bases). Trimming removed 11 bases at V and 4 bases at J, with 12 bases between. The germline gives CDR1 ENHRY, CDR2 SYGVKD. The CDR3 is 12 amino acids. CDR3 sequence reads: CASGQQNQPQHF. The CDR3 DNA follows: TGTGCCTCAGGACAGCAAAATCAGCCCCAGCATTTT.

This clonotype was picked up many times. The rearrangement joins TRBV28 to TRBJ2-3; 9 bases fit TRBD1. The CDR3 loop spans 14 amino acids. V dropped 5 bases and J dropped 4; count of bases not matched to a gene: 4. From germline, CDR1 is MDHEN and CDR2 SYDVKM. DNA for the CDR3: TGTGCCAGCAGTCAAGGACAGGGGCCAGATACGCAGTATTTT. The encoded protein is CASSQGQGPDTQYF.

This clonotype was seen more than once but under ten times. The chain recombines TRBV20-1 with TRBJ2-3; the match to TRBD2 covers 10 bases. There are 16 residues in the CDR3. Germline-derived CDR1 and CDR2 are DFQATT and SNEGSKA (reference sequence). V gave up 6 bases and J gave up 4 bases; unmatched junction bases: 13. CDR3 DNA sequence: TGCAGTGCCCGAGGATTTCGTCTAGCGGGGGCAGATACGCAGTATTTT. Encoded protein: CSARGFRLAGADTQYF.

A word on this clonotype: Given a much more abundant clone one base away, this may be a read error. The V gene is TRBV12-3 or TRBV12-4, the J gene TRBJ2-4, with 7 bases matching TRBD2. The CDR3 loop spans 15 amino acids. The J segment lost 1 base and the V segment lost 8 bases, leaving 8 bases of the junction unmatched. The CDR3 loop is CASAGVGGAKNIQYF. In nucleotides, the CDR3 is TGTGCCAGCGCGGGGGTGGGAGGGGCCAAAAACATTCAGTACTTC.

Only a few counts were recorded for this clonotype. V usage is TRBV20-1 and J usage is TRBJ2-1, with D hard to call. The CDR3 has 13 amino acids. Per germline, CDR1 DFQATT and CDR2 SNEGSKA (reference sequence). The chain's CDR3 is CSTGRWSYNEQFF. CDR3 nucleotide sequence: TGCAGCACTGGAAGGTGGTCCTACAATGAGCAGTTCTTC.

This clonotype was seen a few times. The gene calls are TRBV7-2 and TRBJ2-3; TRBD2 matches at 12 bases. J was trimmed by 5 bases and V by 4 bases; bases with no gene match: 7. Germline V gene lookup returns CDR1 SGHTA and CDR2 FQGNSA. This CDR3 spans 16 amino acids. The DNA for the CDR3 is TGTGCCAGCAGCTCAGGACTAGCGGGATGGTTAGATACGCAGTATTTT. This encodes CASSSGLAGWLDTQYF.

The chain links TRBV10-2 to TRBJ2-1, with 9 bases that match TRBD1. The trim removed 2 bases at V and 7 bases at J, leaving 9 bases unmatched. The CDR3 totals 16 residues. Germline CDR1 is WSHSY and CDR2 is SAAADI. The CDR3 here is CASSEPRTGARNEQFF. The CDR3 coding sequence is TGCGCCAGCAGTGAGCCCCGGACAGGGGCTCGGAATGAGCAGTTCTTC.

There are many counts of this clonotype. The chain has TRBV3-1 and TRBJ1-1; D not certain. The CDR3 runs 14 residues. The germline V gene has CDR1 LGHDT and CDR2 YNNKEL (reference sequence). Deletions cut 1 base from V and 1 base from J, with 7 bases between. CDR3 coding DNA: TGTGCCAGCAGCCAAGGGACCGAGAACACTGAAGCTTTCTTT. Translated: CASSQGTENTEAFF.

This clonotype was counted between two and nine times. The genes are TRBV6-1 and TRBJ2-3, with D possibly matching TRBD2 (6 bases). Germline CDR1 and CDR2: MNHNS and SASEGT. Trimming cost V 2 bases and J 1 base, with 22 bases left between them. CDR3 size: 19 residues. The CDR3 region has the DNA TGTGCCAGCAGTGAACCAGCGGGTGTAAGTGTCCCTGGCACAGATACGCAGTATTTT. It encodes CASSEPAGVSVPGTDTQYF.

The chain uses TRBV2 and TRBJ2-7, with 15 bases aligning to TRBD2. CDR1 is SNHLY and CDR2 is FYNNEI in the germline V gene. The CDR3 consists of 15 residues. With 0 bases clipped from V and 8 bases from J, the junction kept 2 bases outside the gene matches. The CDR3 loop is CASSEAGTSGRKQYF. CDR3 in DNA: TGTGCCAGCAGTGAAGCGGGGACTAGCGGGAGGAAGCAGTACTTC. Full variable domain (missing parts from reference TRBV2 and TRBJ2-7): EPEVTQTPSHQVTQMGQEVILRCVPISNHLYFYWYRQILGQKVEFLVSFYNNEISEKSEIFDDQFSVERPDGSNFTLKIRSTKLEDSAMYFCASSEAGTSGRKQYFGPGTRLTVT.

This clonotype was picked up many times. The chain recombines TRBV7-2 with TRBJ2-1; 8 bases align to TRBD2. Trimming took 2 bases from V and 6 from J; bases not matched to a gene: 9. CDR3 length: 16 amino acids. The germline V gene has CDR1 SGHTA and CDR2 FQGNSA. CDR3 amino acids: CASSLYRLAGGNEQFF. The CDR3 bases are TGTGCCAGCAGCTTATACAGGCTAGCGGGTGGCAATGAGCAGTTCTTC. Supplemented by reference TRBV7-2 and TRBJ2-1, the full variable domain reads GAGVSQSPSNKVTEKGKDVELRCDPISGHTALYWYRQSLGQGLEFLIYFQGNSAPDKSGLPSDRFSAERTGGSVSTLTIQRTQQEDSAVYLCASSLYRLAGGNEQFFGPGTRLTVL.

The chain has TRBV10-3 and TRBJ2-1; 11 bases are a match to TRBD2. V gave up 4 bases and J gave up 2 bases; unmatched junction bases: 1. Per germline, CDR1 ENHRY and CDR2 SYGVKD. The CDR3 is made up of 15 amino acids. The CDR3 sequence: CAISGSGGAYNEQFF. The CDR3 nucleotides read TGTGCCATCAGTGGTAGCGGGGGGGCCTACAATGAGCAGTTCTTC.

This clonotype was picked up a small number of times. This chain uses TRBV3-1 with TRBJ1-6; D may be TRBD1 (6 bases). Germline V gene lookup returns CDR1 LGHDT and CDR2 YNNKEL (reference sequence). V lost 0 bases, J lost 10 bases, and 13 bases lay in between. This CDR3 comprises 15 residues. This chain's CDR3 is CASSQESGARSPLHF. In nucleotides, the CDR3 is TGTGCCAGCAGCCAAGAGTCAGGGGCAAGGTCACCCCTCCACTTT.

The CDR3 sequence: CASSQPGLTYEQYF. CDR3 coding DNA: TGCGCCAGCAGCCAGCCGGGACTAACCTACGAGCAGTACTTC. The chain carries TRBV4-1 and TRBJ2-7; the match to TRBD2 covers 7 bases. The germline CDR1 and CDR2 sequences are MGHRA and YSYEKL. V was clipped by 3 bases and J by 2 bases; unmatched bases: 4. CDR3 length: 14 residues.

This clonotype was counted ten times or more. The V gene is TRBV12-3 or TRBV12-4, the J gene TRBJ1-5, with D unclear. Trimming pared 9 bases from V and 7 bases from J, leaving 16 bases between. This CDR3 region has 13 residues. The CDR3 region is CASQIGSGQPQHF. In nucleotides, the CDR3 is TGTGCCAGTCAGATAGGGTCGGGGCAGCCCCAGCATTTT.

The chain combines TRBV6-1 with TRBJ2-4; D is possibly TRBD2 (5 bases). This CDR3 is built from 17 residues. Germline CDR1 and CDR2: MNHNS and SASEGT. Trimming removed 6 bases from V and 0 bases from J, with 18 bases in between. The CDR3: CASRATSGSGAKNIQYF. CDR3 coding DNA: TGTGCCAGCAGAGCTACAAGTGGGAGTGGAGCCAAAAACATTCAGTACTTC.